This T cell receptor beta chain was sequenced for a study of cytomegalovirus exposure and HLA in healthy donors (dated by TCRdb to 2016 to 2017). Broadly, across the study: In an earlier analysis of about 560 of the donors, 276 Gb of sequence data and just under 120 million unique TCR beta sequences from about 180 million T cells were reported. Roughly 290 gigabases of sequencing data and roughly 81 million unique TCR sequences made up an early release that covered approximately 700 HLA-typed donors. Genome-wide SNP genotypes for about three fifths of the roughly 670 donors were used in a later genetic analysis, which treated that subset as a discovery cohort. Among the roughly 410 genotyped donors, around 81% belonged to the genetic ancestry cluster associated with self-reported Caucasian donors. Using immunosequencing, the study profiled T cell repertoires from 666 subjects and related those repertoires to cytomegalovirus serostatus. To predict cytomegalovirus infection status, the study brought together high-throughput TCR immunosequencing, statistical association of individual TCRs with disease status, and machine learning. A few DR-DQ haplotypes were handled as single units for association and clustering because linkage in the cohort was strong. Among 300 to 500 genotyped donors of the cohort, an average of around 240,000 unique TCR beta nucleotide sequences was sequenced per donor, of which 15% to 20% were non-productive. Alongside the repertoire data, information on donor age, sex, ethnicity and CMV serostatus was compiled. Rather than drawing on any new phenotypic data, the later analysis identified candidate immune exposures from TCR beta sequences and the way those sequences occurred across donors. The number of typed donors differed by locus: roughly 629-630 for A, B, C, DRB1 and DQB1; 500 to 550 for DQA1; 606 for DPA1; and about 450 for DPB1. A separate validation cohort of about 110 different subjects was used in addition to the 666-subject first cohort. HLA typing covered class I and class II loci at four-digit resolution. The aim of the study was to test whether cataloging public T cell receptors could identify signatures of past pathogen exposure. To study patterns of TCR occurrence, a later analysis re-analyzed previously published TCR beta repertoires from more than 550 donors and added high-resolution HLA genotyping. To decide whether each TCR beta V gene segment behaved as functional or pseudogenic, an earlier analysis of some 570 of the donors relied on high-throughput TCR beta sequencing. All discovery cohort repertoires had been generated on a single sequencing platform.

The library came from the immunoSEQ multiplex PCR assay. A mixture of 60 forward primers for TCR Vbeta segments and 13 reverse primers for TCR Jbeta segments was used in the multiplex PCR. The CDR3 region of rearranged TCR beta genes was amplified from genomic DNA with a multiplex PCR assay. Amplified TCR beta libraries were sequenced as 87-base-pair reads on the Illumina HiSeq System. The paper's data handling went like this. In a later analysis, roughly 80 million unique TCR beta chains were counted across the roughly 610 repertoires, and roughly 10 million of these chains were shared by at least two donors. Raw reads were error-corrected and collapsed into unique sequences by a nearest-neighbor algorithm in which closely related sequences were merged to remove PCR and sequencing errors. CDR3 sequences were aligned to IMGT reference sequences to assign V, D and J gene segments. For a sequence to be retained, a match of at least six nucleotides to both a V gene segment and a J gene segment was required. A rearrangement was called productive if the CDR3 had no stop codons and remained in frame with V and J, and every other rearrangement was called non-productive. CDR3 was defined according to IMGT convention as the region running from the second conserved V-encoded cysteine to the conserved J-encoded phenylalanine. In an earlier analysis of some 550 of the donors, sequences lacking an unambiguous match to a single V gene segment were excluded. In an earlier analysis of a few hundred of the donors, a V segment was called functional when productive rearrangements were above 56.7%, and segregating when the standard deviation between donors exceeded 5%. To diagnose cytomegalovirus status from the catalog of TCR beta chain sequences, a statistical classification framework was built. In a later analysis, V and J genes were assigned by comparing TCR nucleotide sequences against IMGT/GENE-DB human TR gene sequences. A later analysis assigned CDR3 sequences and most-parsimonious VDJ recombination scenarios with the TCRdist pipeline. In a later analysis, each TCR beta chain was defined by its CDR3 amino acid sequence together with its V-gene family, and reads without a unique V-gene family were excluded. In a later analysis, 450 to 600 highly shared, low-generation-probability nucleotide sequences were removed to address suspected cross-contamination and a sequencing artifact. In a later analysis, a clonal expansion index for each public chain was calculated from normalized within-repertoire ranks of inferred template counts. A later analysis computed generation probabilities with a VDJ recombination model fitted to out-of-frame rearrangements, and checked the results against IGoR. A later analysis scored TCR-TCR, TCR-HLA and TCR-CMV co-occurrence with hypergeometric tests, applying a repertoire-size bias correction to TCR pairs. A later analysis estimated false discovery rates by permuting HLA or CMV assignments 20 times. A later analysis grouped co-occurring TCRs with DBSCAN, adding TCRdist sequence similarity when clustering within HLA-allele-positive subsets. Repertoires with fewer than 30,000 or more than 120,000 public chains, plus five repertoires with anomalous nucleotide sharing, were excluded from co-occurrence clustering. The table was pulled from immuneACCESS by TCRdb, which kept in-frame rearrangements only. Such tables lose some clones; where checked, under half of the loss comes from unresolved V genes, and the rest has no known cause. That table supplies the V and J calls and clone size; D and trimming were determined from the DNA. Here the sample has approximately 22,000 clones; about 80% occur a single time. 7.4% of the sample rests with the top ten.

The cohort comprised hundreds of healthy bone marrow donors. At the time of sampling, all cohort members were nominally healthy, though unrecorded immune exposures were likely present. The donor was CMV seronegative and belonged to the group of around 350 seronegative cohort members. A peripheral blood sample was provided by each donor, and peripheral blood mononuclear cells were used for TCR beta sequencing. The Qiagen DNeasy Blood Extraction Kit was used to extract genomic DNA from the blood cell samples. On the study overall, not on this receptor specifically: The study listed 164 TCR beta chains as associated with cytomegalovirus. A cluster of highly shared sequence variants was judged likely to represent a technical artifact of the sequencing pipeline. In a later analysis, HLA-associated TCR beta chains were found to be more clonally expanded and to have lower generation probabilities than equally common non-associated chains. A further reported finding was that TCR beta sequences accurately predicted the HLA-A and HLA-B alleles for most subjects in the first cohort. Because the 87-base-pair reads could not distinguish some IMGT-functional V segments, including TRBV6-2 and TRBV6-3, those segments were excluded. The authors suggested that the approach could potentially be generalized to other disease states and immunological phenotypes. The classifier was reported to diagnose cytomegalovirus status with high specificity and sensitivity in both the original cohort and the validation cohort. Only TCR beta chains were sequenced in this cohort, and the absence of alpha or paired-chain data limited detectable features. Roughly uniform sequencing depth across donors was assumed in presence/absence analyses, although this assumption may not hold. Across donors, most TCR sequences were observed very rarely, whereas some public TCRs were present in many individuals. In a later genetic analysis, a missense DCLRE1C variant was associated with V-gene and J-gene trimming of TCR beta chains, and the association was replicated in an independent cohort. In a later genetic analysis, fewer N-insertions in productive TCRs were reported among donors in an Asian-associated ancestry cluster than the approximately 710-donor mean. In vitro tests confirmed that a few of the cytomegalovirus-associated TCR beta chains recognize cytomegalovirus antigens. The earlier analysis of 587 of the donors excluded some 15 rarely observed V segments, including chromosome 9 orphons, because counts were too low. Because some donors lacked HLA typing at each locus, the association tests relied only on the typed subset. A later analysis reported that several top co-occurrence clusters appeared linked to parvovirus B19, influenza, CMV and Epstein-Barr virus. An earlier analysis of approximately 600 of the donors showed that most TCR beta V segments appeared in productive rearrangements either about 90% or about 30% of the time, which broadly matched IMGT annotations. A later analysis found that TCR association rates varied across HLA loci, with DRB1 alleles showing the most associated TCRs and HLA-C alleles the fewest. Most CMV-associated TCR beta chains appeared to be HLA-restricted in a later analysis, and the HLA associations seemed to be driven largely by CMV exposure. When HLA alleles, especially DR and DQ, strongly co-occurred, attributing TCR associations to individual alleles was difficult. Correlated functional status among segregating V segments might reflect linkage disequilibrium, but an unknown experimental factor could not be ruled out. The only immune exposure information available for the cohort was CMV serostatus. Specific HLA alleles were associated with 15,000 to 20,000 TCR beta sequences at a false discovery rate of 0.05 in a later analysis.

On this clone: Its antigen is unknown. No much larger clonotype is one base removed from it; base qualities were not supplied.

Germline trimming amounts to 1 base on V and 0 bases on J, with 8 as the count of junction bases outside the gene matches. Its CDR3 holds 18 amino acids, cysteine through phenylalanine. The kept DNA is CDR3 alone, 54 bases in frame from the first base. CDR1 and CDR2 are read off the germline V gene as LGHNA and YSLEER. This sequence uses TRBV4-3 and TRBJ1-1, with 10 bases matching TRBD1. The sequenced sample was PBMCs. This clonotype was obtained from a man in his 60s in good health and CMV-seronegative. The CDR3 sequence is CASSQAGTGALMNTEAFF. The DNA sequence is as follows: TGCGCCAGCAGCCAAGCCGGGACAGGGGCCTTGATGAACACTGAAGCTTTCTTT.